Here is one T cell receptor beta chain with its context. Germline CDR1 reads SGHAT; CDR2 reads FQNNGV. This CDR3 is built from 13 residues. V gave up 5 bases and J gave up 2 bases, with 9 bases separating them. The sample is drawn from a study of blood T cell repertoires in COVID-19. Across the study: T cells, B-cell-depleted T cells, or PBMCs supplied cDNA or gDNA.

In the source study's methods: Quantification of nucleated cells was approximated via reference gene primer amplification. Generated by immunoSEQ multiplex PCR, the TCRdb table keeps only in-frame clones and is missing some. The V and J calls and clone size come from that table; D and trimming were worked out from the DNA. The data contain over 60,000 clones, 70% to 90% of them singletons. Sequenced material: peripheral blood. The chain is built from TRBV11-2 and TRBJ1-2; D gene unclear. This sequence originates from a man between 65 and 85 years old with active or convalescent COVID-19. The CDR3 DNA reads as TGTGCCAGCAGCCCCCAGAGGAACTATGGCTACACCTTC. It is translated as CASSPQRNYGYTF.